A selection of T cell receptor beta chains follows, all from one sample in a study of blood T cell repertoires in COVID-19. Assay: immunoSEQ multiplex PCR; the TCRdb copy retains only in-frame clones and omits some. The table records roughly 190,000 clones, about 83% of them present only once. The sample was PBMCs or T cells enriched from blood (not recorded which). The receptors were gathered from a woman aged 25 to 39 who had been exposed to COVID-19. CDR3s include the opening cysteine and the closing phenylalanine or tryptophan. Fields, in order: V gene, J gene, clone size, D gene, CDR3 DNA, CDR3 protein. The D gene is left open where the match is weak. Rows give clone size only sometimes, using once, few, many, or a class for an expanded clone.

v_gene: TRBV13
j_gene: TRBJ1-3
abundance: -
d_gene: -
CDR3nt: TGTGCCAGCAGCTTAGAGCCGACAGATGCTGGAAACACCATATATTTT
CDR3aa: CASSLEPTDAGNTIYF

v_gene: TRBV2
j_gene: TRBJ2-5
abundance: -
d_gene: -
CDR3nt: TGTGCCAGCAGTGACAAGGGGTTGGAGACCCAGTACTTC
CDR3aa: CASSDKGLETQYF

v_gene: TRBV7-8
j_gene: TRBJ1-3
abundance: -
d_gene: TRBD1
CDR3nt: TGTGCCAGCAGCTTAGTTTGGATAAGCGGACAGGGGCCCCTAGTTGGCGGAAACACCATATATTTT
CDR3aa: CASSLVWISGQGPLVGGNTIYF

v_gene: TRBV14
j_gene: TRBJ1-2
abundance: -
d_gene: TRBD1
CDR3nt: TGTGCCAGCAGCCAAGATGAGGGACAGGCGAACTATGGCTACACCTTC
CDR3aa: CASSQDEGQANYGYTF

v_gene: TRBV7-9
j_gene: TRBJ2-7
abundance: -
d_gene: TRBD2
CDR3nt: TGTGCCAGCAGCTCGACCGGGACTAGCGGTGTTGGTAGGTCCTACGAGCAGTACTTC
CDR3aa: CASSSTGTSGVGRSYEQYF

v_gene: TRBV27
j_gene: TRBJ1-4
abundance: -
d_gene: TRBD1
CDR3nt: TGTGCCAGCAGTTCCGGGACAGGGGGTGAAAAACTGTTTTTT
CDR3aa: CASSSGTGGEKLFF

v_gene: TRBV5-1
j_gene: TRBJ1-1
abundance: -
d_gene: -
CDR3nt: TGCGCCAGCAGCTTGTGGGGACACTTGAACACTGAAGCTTTCTTT
CDR3aa: CASSLWGHLNTEAFF

v_gene: TRBV7-8
j_gene: TRBJ2-2
abundance: once
d_gene: TRBD1
CDR3nt: TGTGCCAGCAGCCAGGGGGCCGGGGAGCTGTTTTTT
CDR3aa: CASSQGAGELFF

v_gene: TRBV25-1
j_gene: TRBJ1-1
abundance: once
d_gene: -
CDR3nt: TGTGCCAGCAGTGATTACAGGGAAAACGGAGGAACTGAAGCTTTCTTT
CDR3aa: CASSDYRENGGTEAFF

v_gene: TRBV5-8
j_gene: TRBJ1-6
abundance: -
d_gene: TRBD1
CDR3nt: TGTGCCAGCAGCCTCATTCCCGGGACAGGGGGCAGGTCACCCCTCCACTTT
CDR3aa: CASSLIPGTGGRSPLHF

v_gene: TRBV6-1
j_gene: TRBJ1-5
abundance: -
d_gene: -
CDR3nt: TGTGCCAGCAGTACAACCGGGACATATAATCAGCCCCAGCATTTT
CDR3aa: CASSTTGTYNQPQHF

v_gene: TRBV11-3
j_gene: TRBJ2-4
abundance: -
d_gene: -
CDR3nt: TGTGCCAGCAGCTTAGTCGGCAGGATTTACAAAAACATTCAGTACTTC
CDR3aa: CASSLVGRIYKNIQYF

v_gene: TRBV6-5
j_gene: TRBJ1-2
abundance: -
d_gene: -
CDR3nt: TGTGCCAGCAGGGTCACCGGGTATGGCTACACCTTC
CDR3aa: CASRVTGYGYTF

v_gene: TRBV19
j_gene: TRBJ1-1
abundance: -
d_gene: -
CDR3nt: TGTGCCAGTAGTACACAGGGCACTGAAGCTTTCTTT
CDR3aa: CASSTQGTEAFF

v_gene: TRBV29-1
j_gene: TRBJ2-2
abundance: -
d_gene: TRBD1
CDR3nt: TGCAGCGTTCCGGCGAATCTTGGACAGGGGGCTTCGAACACCGGGGAGCTGTTTTTT
CDR3aa: CSVPANLGQGASNTGELFF

v_gene: TRBV9
j_gene: TRBJ2-5
abundance: -
d_gene: -
CDR3nt: TGTGCCAGCAGCGTAGGCCCTAGCGAAGAGACCCAGTACTTC
CDR3aa: CASSVGPSEETQYF

v_gene: TRBV7-5
j_gene: TRBJ2-7
abundance: -
d_gene: -
CDR3nt: TGTGCCAGAAGCTTATGGGGGGAGTACGAGCAGTACTTC
CDR3aa: CARSLWGEYEQYF

v_gene: TRBV6-5
j_gene: TRBJ1-5
abundance: -
d_gene: TRBD1
CDR3nt: TGTGCCAGCAGCACCGGGACAGGACCGAATCAGCCCCAGCATTTT
CDR3aa: CASSTGTGPNQPQHF

v_gene: TRBV27
j_gene: TRBJ1-4
abundance: -
d_gene: TRBD1
CDR3nt: TGTGCCAGCAGTCGCCAGACGGGACAGGGGAATGAAAAACTGTTTTTT
CDR3aa: CASSRQTGQGNEKLFF

v_gene: TRBV27
j_gene: TRBJ1-6
abundance: -
d_gene: TRBD1
CDR3nt: TGTGCCAGCAGTTTAGGTCCCCCAACCGGGACAGGAGTGGAGAATTCACCCCTCCACTTT
CDR3aa: CASSLGPPTGTGVENSPLHF

v_gene: TRBV4-1
j_gene: TRBJ1-1
abundance: -
d_gene: -
CDR3nt: TGCGCCAGCAGGGGGACATTACGGAACACTGAAGCTTTCTTT
CDR3aa: CASRGTLRNTEAFF

v_gene: TRBV19
j_gene: TRBJ1-1
abundance: -
d_gene: TRBD1
CDR3nt: TGTGCCAGTAGCCTCCGACAGGGGAACACTGAAGCTTTCTTT
CDR3aa: CASSLRQGNTEAFF

v_gene: TRBV15
j_gene: TRBJ1-1
abundance: -
d_gene: -
CDR3nt: TGTGCCACCAGCTATAGTACAGTATTGAACACTGAAGCTTTCTTT
CDR3aa: CATSYSTVLNTEAFF

v_gene: TRBV29-1
j_gene: TRBJ2-1
abundance: -
d_gene: TRBD2
CDR3nt: TGCAGCGTTTCTAGCGGGGGGGCGTTAAATGAGCAGTTCTTC
CDR3aa: CSVSSGGALNEQFF

v_gene: TRBV5-1
j_gene: TRBJ2-1
abundance: -
d_gene: TRBD2
CDR3nt: TGCGCCAGCAGCTTGGGAGTAGCGGGGGGCTACAGCTCCTACAATGAGCAGTTCTTC
CDR3aa: CASSLGVAGGYSSYNEQFF

v_gene: TRBV29-1
j_gene: TRBJ1-5
abundance: -
d_gene: -
CDR3nt: TGCAGCGCCAGGGACAATTTCAATCAGCCCCAGCATTTT
CDR3aa: CSARDNFNQPQHF

v_gene: TRBV5-4
j_gene: TRBJ2-5
abundance: once
d_gene: -
CDR3nt: TGTGCCAGCAGCTTGGAGGACAGCCAAGAGACCCAGTACTTC
CDR3aa: CASSLEDSQETQYF

v_gene: TRBV6-2/TRBV6-3
j_gene: TRBJ2-7
abundance: -
d_gene: -
CDR3nt: TGTGCCAGCAGTCTTGATAACGGGGAGCAGTACTTC
CDR3aa: CASSLDNGEQYF

v_gene: TRBV27
j_gene: TRBJ2-7
abundance: -
d_gene: TRBD1
CDR3nt: TGTGCCAGCACTTTCCCGGGACAGGGCGGAGAGCAGTACTTC
CDR3aa: CASTFPGQGGEQYF

v_gene: TRBV3-1/TRBV3-2
j_gene: TRBJ2-2
abundance: -
d_gene: -
CDR3nt: TGTGCCAGCAGCCTGGAGGGGACCGGGGAGCTGTTTTTT
CDR3aa: CASSLEGTGELFF

v_gene: TRBV4-1
j_gene: TRBJ2-7
abundance: -
d_gene: TRBD2
CDR3nt: TGCGCCAGCAGCGATCCGGGACTAGCGGGGGGGGAGCAGTACTTC
CDR3aa: CASSDPGLAGGEQYF

v_gene: TRBV10-3
j_gene: TRBJ2-7
abundance: -
d_gene: TRBD2
CDR3nt: TGTGCCATCACCAATCCAACTAGCGGGGCCTCCTACGAGCAGTACTTC
CDR3aa: CAITNPTSGASYEQYF

v_gene: TRBV2
j_gene: TRBJ1-2
abundance: -
d_gene: -
CDR3nt: TGTGCCAGCAGGATTGACCCTCGGGAGGGCTATGGCTACACCTTC
CDR3aa: CASRIDPREGYGYTF

v_gene: TRBV27
j_gene: TRBJ1-1
abundance: few
d_gene: TRBD1
CDR3nt: TGTGCCAGCAGTATTTCTCCTACAGGGGTCCCAGAAGCTTTCTTT
CDR3aa: CASSISPTGVPEAFF

v_gene: TRBV7-2
j_gene: TRBJ2-7
abundance: -
d_gene: TRBD1
CDR3nt: TGTGCCAGCACCCCGTCGGGACAGGGGTTCGAGCAGTACTTC
CDR3aa: CASTPSGQGFEQYF

v_gene: TRBV7-7
j_gene: TRBJ1-3
abundance: few
d_gene: -
CDR3nt: TGTGCCAGCAGCTTAGCAGGCGGCCGGGGAAACACCATATATTTT
CDR3aa: CASSLAGGRGNTIYF

v_gene: TRBV18
j_gene: TRBJ2-2
abundance: -
d_gene: -
CDR3nt: TGTGCCAGCTCACCACCAGAGCCAGGGTGGAGCGGGGAGCTGTTTTTT
CDR3aa: CASSPPEPGWSGELFF

v_gene: TRBV7-2
j_gene: TRBJ2-7
abundance: -
d_gene: TRBD1
CDR3nt: TGTGCCAGCAGTTCCGGGACAGGATACTACGAGCAGTACTTC
CDR3aa: CASSSGTGYYEQYF

v_gene: TRBV4-3
j_gene: TRBJ1-2
abundance: -
d_gene: TRBD1
CDR3nt: TGCGCCAGCAGCCAAGATTGGGACAGGGCTCTCCTTGGCTACACCTTC
CDR3aa: CASSQDWDRALLGYTF

v_gene: TRBV25-1
j_gene: TRBJ2-7
abundance: -
d_gene: TRBD1
CDR3nt: TGTGCCAGCTCGTGGCTCCCGGGACAGGGGCCTTTTATGTACTTC
CDR3aa: CASSWLPGQGPFMYF

v_gene: TRBV12-3/TRBV12-4
j_gene: TRBJ1-5
abundance: -
d_gene: -
CDR3nt: TGTGCCAGCAGTGACAGAAATCAGCCCCAGCATTTT
CDR3aa: CASSDRNQPQHF

v_gene: TRBV9
j_gene: TRBJ1-3
abundance: -
d_gene: -
CDR3nt: TGTGCCAGCAGCGTAAACCCGACAGTCTCTGGAAACACCATATATTTT
CDR3aa: CASSVNPTVSGNTIYF

v_gene: TRBV7-9
j_gene: TRBJ1-1
abundance: -
d_gene: TRBD1
CDR3nt: TGTGCCAGCAGCCCGGGACAGGGACCGAACACTGAAGCTTTCTTT
CDR3aa: CASSPGQGPNTEAFF

v_gene: TRBV10-1
j_gene: TRBJ1-2
abundance: -
d_gene: -
CDR3nt: TGCGCCAGCAGCGCGGGGAACTATGGCTACACCTTC
CDR3aa: CASSAGNYGYTF

v_gene: TRBV29-1
j_gene: TRBJ1-2
abundance: -
d_gene: -
CDR3nt: TGCAGCGTCTTCTGGGCAGGGGCAGACTATGGCTACACCTTC
CDR3aa: CSVFWAGADYGYTF

v_gene: TRBV10-1
j_gene: TRBJ2-7
abundance: -
d_gene: -
CDR3nt: TGCGCCAGCAGTGAGTCCGAGGGTAGGTGGTACTTC
CDR3aa: CASSESEGRWYF

v_gene: TRBV5-1
j_gene: TRBJ2-7
abundance: few
d_gene: -
CDR3nt: TGCGCCAGCAGCTGGTATGGACAGACCGCTAACGAGCAGTACTTC
CDR3aa: CASSWYGQTANEQYF

v_gene: TRBV5-1
j_gene: TRBJ1-2
abundance: -
d_gene: -
CDR3nt: TGCGCCAGCAGCCCGCCATTGGGGGAGGATGGCTACACCTTC
CDR3aa: CASSPPLGEDGYTF

v_gene: TRBV5-5
j_gene: TRBJ1-3
abundance: -
d_gene: TRBD1
CDR3nt: TGTGCCAGCAGTCCCGGGACAGCCACTGGAAACACCATATATTTT
CDR3aa: CASSPGTATGNTIYF

v_gene: TRBV5-5
j_gene: TRBJ1-4
abundance: once
d_gene: -
CDR3nt: TGTGCCAGCAGCCAACAGGGAGTAGGGGGAAAACTGTTTTTT
CDR3aa: CASSQQGVGGKLFF

v_gene: TRBV3-1/TRBV3-2
j_gene: TRBJ1-5
abundance: -
d_gene: -
CDR3nt: TGTGCCAGCAGCCAAGACAGGCATCAGCCCCAGCATTTT
CDR3aa: CASSQDRHQPQHF

v_gene: TRBV7-8
j_gene: TRBJ1-1
abundance: -
d_gene: -
CDR3nt: TGTGCCAGCAGCGGGCTTAGAAACACTGAAGCTTTCTTT
CDR3aa: CASSGLRNTEAFF

v_gene: TRBV5-1
j_gene: TRBJ2-7
abundance: -
d_gene: TRBD2
CDR3nt: TGCGCCAGCAGCGGAGGGACTAGCGGGGATTTCTACGAGCAGTACTTC
CDR3aa: CASSGGTSGDFYEQYF